This T cell receptor (beta chain) was found in a study of identical twins (TCRdb year 2016). Concerning the study at large: The study deep-sequenced TCR alpha and beta repertoires from monozygotic twins, unrelated adults of various ages and cord blood to test whether fetal clonotypes persist. To rule out contamination, the twin experiments were replicated at different times with different library preparation protocols.

Notes on this clonotype: Its antigen is unknown. It has no much larger one-base neighbor in the sample; base qualities were not kept.

All donors were healthy Caucasians. Miltenyi CD45RO+ enrichment and human naive T-cell isolation kits were used to isolate memory (CD45RO+) and naive T cells from PBMC. The method behind the library was 5' RACE. Instrument on record: Illumina HiSeq 2000. Template switching added a universal primer binding site, and the final cDNA carried a unique molecular identifier that allowed TCR cDNA molecules to be counted accurately. First-strand cDNA for TCR alpha and beta chains was synthesized from specific primers in the conserved constant-segment region. To control for contamination, every cDNA library was double barcoded, receiving both a SMART-Mk sample barcode and Illumina barcodes. TruSeq adapter sequences, together with Illumina sample barcodes, were added in two successive PCR steps. TCR alpha and beta cDNA libraries were sequenced on the Illumina HiSeq platform with custom primers. Per the original workflow: MiGEC was used to process raw reads and extract unique molecular identifiers, and MiXCR was used to find CDR3 positions. Recombination models were inferred per individual with the repgenHMM and IGoR tools using an EM algorithm. Shared clonotypes were analyzed with the tcR package in R, and sharing was normalized by the product of cloneset sizes. To study raw recombination without the effects of thymic and clonal selection, out-of-frame nonproductive sequences were analyzed. The public reads were reanalyzed by TCRdb: fastp trimming at Q25, MiXCR alignment, in-frame beta chains only. Each entry merges the rows of one CDR3 protein and shows their most common DNA and genes. The V and J calls shown here were made by TCRdb, not taken from the authors' results. This sample gives approximately 260,000 distinct CDR3 sequences in total; 11% to 15% of them show up just once. The ten largest clones represent approximately 9.3% of the sample.

The paper's findings and limits, for the study overall: Because the same donors could not be followed over many years, the conclusions depended on cross-sectional statistical analysis. In beta out-of-frame sequences, excess twin sharing was weaker, because having fewer shared sequences lowered the signal-to-noise ratio. Out-of-frame TCR alpha sharing in monozygotic twins was systematically underestimated by recombination models, whereas sharing between unrelated individuals was in agreement with the recombination models. Abundant cord blood beta clonotypes carried fewer insertions; young adult naive repertoires showed a weaker similar trend, while memory repertoires showed none. Compared with coincidental sharing between unrelated individuals, out-of-frame TCR alpha sequences shared between twins showed an excess of sequences with low generation probability. Invariant T cells such as MAIT and iNKT could partly confound zero-insertion analyses, though diverse VJ usage argued against this for most clonotypes.

Its CDR3 holds 13 amino acids, cysteine through phenylalanine. Kept here is only the CDR3 DNA, which spans 39 bases and is read in frame from base 1. Trimming removed 3 bases from V and 4 bases from J, leaving 9 bases between the germline ends. The germline V gene provides CDR1 SGHVS and CDR2 FNYEAQ. This sequence originates from a woman under 30 in good health. The rearranged chain carries TRBV7-6 and TRBJ1-1, with the D gene too uncertain to name. Sequenced: memory (CD45RO+) T cells sorted from blood. This sample's cell subset or site label indicates: CD45RO+ enriched T cells. The CDR3 region reads CASSFGGSTEAFF. In nucleotide form, the sequence is TGTGCCAGCAGCTTCGGCGGGAGCACTGAAGCTTTCTTT.